This is a list of T cell receptor beta chains from one sample in a study of regulatory T cells in long-lasting Graves disease. One entry per CDR3 protein, called by TCRdb with MiXCR from the multiplex PCR reads. The table shows some 250,000 distinct CDR3 sequences, with about 18% occurring only once. These sequences were also reported in another study, on T cells in Graves' hyperthyroidism and ophthalmopathy.

Sequences were derived from peripheral blood mononuclear cells (PBMCs), sampled at new diagnosis, from a patient treated with antithyroid drugs. The receptor source for this set is a woman aged 30 to 39 with Graves disease. CDR3s include the opening cysteine and the closing phenylalanine or tryptophan. The D gene is left open where the match is weak. Part of the rows lack a size; the others show once, few, many or a class for expanded clones.

V gene	clone size	D gene	J gene	CDR3 protein	CDR3 DNA
TRBV11-2	NA	NA	TRBJ2-2	CASSSHRESGELFF	TGTGCCAGCAGCTCCCACAGGGAATCCGGGGAGCTGTTTTTT
TRBV6-5	few	NA	TRBJ1-1	CASSYRGTNTEAFF	TGTGCCAGCAGTTACCGAGGGACGAACACTGAAGCTTTCTTT
TRBV7-3	many	NA	TRBJ1-1	CASSSRVNTEAFF	TGTGCCAGCAGCTCCAGGGTGAACACTGAAGCTTTCTTT
TRBV6-2/TRBV6-3	many	NA	TRBJ2-3	CASSYVTGRDTQYF	TGTGCCAGCAGTTACGTTACAGGGAGAGATACGCAGTATTTT
TRBV12-3/TRBV12-4	NA	TRBD1	TRBJ1-5	CASRRGTGGNNQPQHF	TGTGCCAGCAGACGGGGGACAGGGGGGAACAATCAGCCCCAGCATTTT
TRBV7-2	many	NA	TRBJ1-2	CASSLEFYGYTF	TGTGCCAGCAGCTTAGAATTTTATGGCTACACCTTC
TRBV5-1	many	NA	TRBJ1-2	CASSSDRGAGGYTF	TGCGCCAGCAGCTCGGACAGAGGGGCAGGTGGCTACACCTTC
TRBV10-1	NA	TRBD1	TRBJ2-1	CASSDPRLGQGGQFF	TGCGCCAGCAGTGACCCCCGACTGGGACAGGGTGGCCAGTTCTTC
TRBV28	NA	NA	TRBJ2-1	CASRLISSYNEQFF	TGTGCCAGCAGATTAATCAGCTCCTACAATGAGCAGTTCTTC
TRBV7-2	NA	NA	TRBJ1-3	CASSHLEAGNTIYF	TGTGCCAGCAGCCACTTAGAGGCGGGTAACACCATATATTTT
TRBV20-1	many	TRBD2	TRBJ2-3	CSARPLAGGDTQYF	TGCAGTGCTAGACCCCTAGCGGGTGGGGATACGCAGTATTTT
TRBV19	many	NA	TRBJ2-3	CASTSPWGSTDTQYF	TGTGCCAGCACCTCCCCTTGGGGCTCGACAGATACGCAGTATTTT
TRBV11-3	once	TRBD2	TRBJ2-3	CASSLGLAGESSQYF	TGTGCCAGCAGCTTAGGGCTAGCGGGAGAATCGTCGCAGTATTTT
TRBV28	many	NA	TRBJ1-1	CASRGFGTEAFF	TGTGCCAGCAGGGGCTTTGGAACTGAAGCTTTCTTT
TRBV2	many	TRBD1	TRBJ2-2	CASTKDRGNTGELFF	TGTGCCAGCACCAAGGACAGGGGTAACACCGGGGAGCTGTTTTTT
TRBV28	many	TRBD2	TRBJ2-7	CASSFTRGGQYF	TGTGCCAGCAGCTTCACCCGGGGGGGGCAGTACTTC
TRBV6-5	many	NA	TRBJ1-2	CASSYDPVEDHYGYTF	TGTGCCAGCAGTTACGATCCGGTGGAGGACCACTATGGCTACACCTTC
TRBV20-1	many	NA	TRBJ1-1	CSARAGPTEAFF	TGCAGTGCTAGAGCCGGGCCCACTGAAGCTTTCTTT
TRBV7-9	NA	TRBD2	TRBJ2-5	CASRLRLGLQETQYF	TGTGCCAGCAGGTTAAGGTTGGGACTACAAGAGACCCAGTACTTC
TRBV11-2	many	TRBD2	TRBJ2-3	CASSLVGAGGSMWDTDTQYF	TGTGCCAGCAGCTTAGTAGGCGCCGGGGGGTCTATGTGGGACACAGATACGCAGTATTTT